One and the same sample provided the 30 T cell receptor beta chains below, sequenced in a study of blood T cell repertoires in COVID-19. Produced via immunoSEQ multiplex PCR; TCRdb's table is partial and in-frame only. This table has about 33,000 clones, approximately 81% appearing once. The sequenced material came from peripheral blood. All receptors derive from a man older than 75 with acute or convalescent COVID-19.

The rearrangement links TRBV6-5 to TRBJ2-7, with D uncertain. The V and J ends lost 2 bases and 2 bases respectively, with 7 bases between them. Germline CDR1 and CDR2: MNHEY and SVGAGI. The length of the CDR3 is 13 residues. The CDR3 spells CASSYERTYEQYF. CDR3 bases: TGTGCCAGCAGTTACGAGAGAACCTACGAGCAGTACTTC.

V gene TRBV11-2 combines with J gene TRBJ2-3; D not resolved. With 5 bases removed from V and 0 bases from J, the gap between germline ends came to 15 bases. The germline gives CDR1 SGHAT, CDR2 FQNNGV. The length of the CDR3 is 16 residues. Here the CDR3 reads CASSRLGSGSTDTQYF. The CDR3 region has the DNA TGTGCCAGCAGCCGACTCGGCTCTGGGAGCACAGATACGCAGTATTTT.

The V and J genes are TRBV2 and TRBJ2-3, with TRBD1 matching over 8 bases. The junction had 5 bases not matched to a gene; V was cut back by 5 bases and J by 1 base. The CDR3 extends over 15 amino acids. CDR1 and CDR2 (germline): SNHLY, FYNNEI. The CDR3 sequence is CASSLGQGRTDTQYF. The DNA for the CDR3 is TGTGCCAGCAGTCTTGGACAGGGCCGCACAGATACGCAGTATTTT.

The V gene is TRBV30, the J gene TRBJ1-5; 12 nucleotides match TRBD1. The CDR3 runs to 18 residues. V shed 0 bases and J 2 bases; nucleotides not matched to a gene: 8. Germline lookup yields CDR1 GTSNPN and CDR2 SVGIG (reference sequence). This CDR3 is CAWSVIGTGGEGNQPQHF. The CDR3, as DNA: TGTGCCTGGAGTGTAATCGGGACAGGGGGCGAAGGCAATCAGCCCCAGCATTTT. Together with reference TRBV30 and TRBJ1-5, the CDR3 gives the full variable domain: SQTIHQWPATLVQPVGSPLSLECTVEGTSNPNLYWYRQAAGRGLQLLFYSVGIGQISSEVPQNLSASRPQDRQFILSSKKLLLSDSGFYLCAWSVIGTGGEGNQPQHFGDGTRLSIL.

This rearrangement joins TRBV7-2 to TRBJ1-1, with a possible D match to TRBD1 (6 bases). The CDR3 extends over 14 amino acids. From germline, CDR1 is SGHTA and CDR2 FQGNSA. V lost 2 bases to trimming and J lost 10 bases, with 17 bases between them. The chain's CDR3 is CASSLRAGDIGAFF. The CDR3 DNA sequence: TGTGCCAGCAGCTTAAGGGCAGGGGACATTGGAGCTTTCTTT.

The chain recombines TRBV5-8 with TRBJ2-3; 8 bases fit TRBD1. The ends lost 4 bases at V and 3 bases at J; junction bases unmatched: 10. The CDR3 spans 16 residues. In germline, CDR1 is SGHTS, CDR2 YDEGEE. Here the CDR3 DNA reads TGTGCCAGCAGCACTGGACAGGGAAGATCGACAGATACGCAGTATTTT. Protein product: CASSTGQGRSTDTQYF.

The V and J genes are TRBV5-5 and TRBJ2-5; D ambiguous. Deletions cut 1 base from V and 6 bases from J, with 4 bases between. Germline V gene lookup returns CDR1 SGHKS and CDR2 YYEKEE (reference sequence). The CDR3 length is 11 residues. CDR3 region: CASSLTKTQYF. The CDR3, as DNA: TGTGCCAGCAGCTTGACTAAGACCCAGTACTTC.

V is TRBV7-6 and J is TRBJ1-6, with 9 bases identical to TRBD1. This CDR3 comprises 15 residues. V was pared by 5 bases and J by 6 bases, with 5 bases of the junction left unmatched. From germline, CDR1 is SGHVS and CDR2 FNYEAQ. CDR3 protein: CASSPGTGINSPLHF. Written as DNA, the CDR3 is TGTGCCAGCAGCCCTGGGACAGGGATTAATTCACCCCTCCACTTT. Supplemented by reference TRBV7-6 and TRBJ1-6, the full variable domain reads GAGVSQSPRYKVTKRGQDVALRCDPISGHVSLYWYRQALGQGPEFLTYFNYEAQQDKSGLPNDRFSAERPEGSISTLTIQRTEQRDSAMYRCASSPGTGINSPLHFGNGTRLTVT.

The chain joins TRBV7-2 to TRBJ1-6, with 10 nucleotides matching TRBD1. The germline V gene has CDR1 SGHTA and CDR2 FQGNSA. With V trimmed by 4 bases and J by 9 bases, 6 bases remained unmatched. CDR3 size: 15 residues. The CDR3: CASSYTGTGVSPLHF. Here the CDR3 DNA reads TGTGCCAGCAGCTATACCGGGACAGGGGTTTCACCCCTCCACTTT.

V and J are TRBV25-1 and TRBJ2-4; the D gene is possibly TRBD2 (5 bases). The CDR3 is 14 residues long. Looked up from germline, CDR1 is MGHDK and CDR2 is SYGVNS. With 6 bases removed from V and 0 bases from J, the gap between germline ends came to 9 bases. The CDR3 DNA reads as TGTGCCAGCAGCATAAGCGGAGCCAAAAACATTCAGTACTTC. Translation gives CASSISGAKNIQYF.

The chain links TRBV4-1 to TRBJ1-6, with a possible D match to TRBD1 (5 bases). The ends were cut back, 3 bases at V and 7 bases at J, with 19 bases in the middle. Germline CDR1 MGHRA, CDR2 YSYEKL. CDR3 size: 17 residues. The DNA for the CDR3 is TGCGCCAGCAGCCAGATGACAGCGCTCCTGGGGAATTCACCCCTCCACTTT. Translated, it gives CASSQMTALLGNSPLHF.

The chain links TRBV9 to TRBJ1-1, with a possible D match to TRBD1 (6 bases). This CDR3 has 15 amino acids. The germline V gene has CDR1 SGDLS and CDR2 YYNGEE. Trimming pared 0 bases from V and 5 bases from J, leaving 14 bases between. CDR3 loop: CASSVEGRGGTEAFF. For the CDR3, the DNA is TGTGCCAGCAGCGTAGAAGGCAGGGGCGGTACTGAAGCTTTCTTT.

CDR3 sequence: CASSNRGIEQYF. CDR3 DNA: TGTGCCAGCAGCAACAGGGGGATTGAGCAGTACTTC. The V gene is TRBV2, the J gene TRBJ2-7; the match to TRBD1 covers 8 bases. Germline V gene lookup returns CDR1 SNHLY and CDR2 FYNNEI. The ends lost 6 bases at V and 7 bases at J; junction bases unmatched: 5. The CDR3 totals 12 residues.

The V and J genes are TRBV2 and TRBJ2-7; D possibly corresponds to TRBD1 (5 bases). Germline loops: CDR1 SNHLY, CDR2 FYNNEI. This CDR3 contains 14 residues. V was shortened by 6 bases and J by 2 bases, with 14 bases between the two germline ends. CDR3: CASRVRVDAYEQYF. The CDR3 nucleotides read TGTGCCAGCAGAGTCAGGGTAGACGCCTACGAGCAGTACTTC.

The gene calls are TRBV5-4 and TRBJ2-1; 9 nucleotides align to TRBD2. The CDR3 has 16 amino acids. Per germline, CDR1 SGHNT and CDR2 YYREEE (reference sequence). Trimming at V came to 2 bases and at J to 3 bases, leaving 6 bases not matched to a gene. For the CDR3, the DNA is TGTGCCAGCAGCTTCGGTGCGGGGGGGCGCTACAATGAGCAGTTCTTC. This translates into CASSFGAGGRYNEQFF.

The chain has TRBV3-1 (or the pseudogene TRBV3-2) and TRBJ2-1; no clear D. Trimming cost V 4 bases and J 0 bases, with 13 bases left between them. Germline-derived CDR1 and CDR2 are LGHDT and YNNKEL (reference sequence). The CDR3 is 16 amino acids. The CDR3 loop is CASSPDSPGSYNEQFF. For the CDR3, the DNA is TGTGCCAGCAGCCCAGACTCCCCCGGCTCCTACAATGAGCAGTTCTTC.

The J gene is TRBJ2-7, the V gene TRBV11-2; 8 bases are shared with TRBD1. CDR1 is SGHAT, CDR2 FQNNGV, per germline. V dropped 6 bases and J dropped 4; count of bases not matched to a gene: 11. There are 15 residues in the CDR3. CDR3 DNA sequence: TGTGCCAGCAGAAACCTCCCGGACAGGGCATACGAGCAGTACTTC. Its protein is CASRNLPDRAYEQYF.

This CDR3 is CASSLYRPRLGEKLFF. The DNA of the CDR3 is TGTGCCAGCAGTTTATATCGCCCTCGACTCGGTGAAAAACTGTTTTTT. The rearrangement joins TRBV27 to TRBJ1-4; D ambiguous. With 1 base removed from V and 7 bases from J, the gap between germline ends came to 16 bases. This CDR3 comprises 16 residues. Looked up from germline, CDR1 is MNHEY and CDR2 is SMNVEV (reference sequence).

The CDR3 DNA follows: TGTGCCAGCAGCTCTGGGACTAGCGGAAGCTCCTACGAGCAGTACTTC. Its translation: CASSSGTSGSSYEQYF. J is TRBJ2-7 and V is TRBV5-4; 11 bases map to TRBD2. Trimming removed 3 bases from V and 0 bases from J; junction bases left unmatched: 5. From germline, CDR1 is SGHNT and CDR2 YYREEE (reference sequence). There are 16 residues in the CDR3.

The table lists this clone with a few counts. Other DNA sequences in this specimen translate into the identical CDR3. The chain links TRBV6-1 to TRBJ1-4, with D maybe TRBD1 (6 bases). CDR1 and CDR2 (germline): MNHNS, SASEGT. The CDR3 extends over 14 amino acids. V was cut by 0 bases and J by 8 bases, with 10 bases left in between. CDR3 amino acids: CASSEAGGREKLFF. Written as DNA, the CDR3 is TGTGCCAGCAGTGAAGCAGGGGGTCGGGAAAAACTGTTTTTT.

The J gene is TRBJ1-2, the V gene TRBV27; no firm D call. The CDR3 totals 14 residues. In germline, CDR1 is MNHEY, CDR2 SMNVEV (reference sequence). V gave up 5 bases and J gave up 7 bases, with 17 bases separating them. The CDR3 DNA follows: TGTGCCAGCAGTGGCGGGAGGCCGGGTGGTGGCTACACCTTC. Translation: CASSGGRPGGGYTF.

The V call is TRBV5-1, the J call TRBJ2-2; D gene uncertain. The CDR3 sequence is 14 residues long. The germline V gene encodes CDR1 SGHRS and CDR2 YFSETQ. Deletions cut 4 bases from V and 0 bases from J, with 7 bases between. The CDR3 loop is CASSPEPNTGELFF. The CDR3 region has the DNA TGCGCCAGCAGCCCTGAGCCGAACACCGGGGAGCTGTTTTTT.

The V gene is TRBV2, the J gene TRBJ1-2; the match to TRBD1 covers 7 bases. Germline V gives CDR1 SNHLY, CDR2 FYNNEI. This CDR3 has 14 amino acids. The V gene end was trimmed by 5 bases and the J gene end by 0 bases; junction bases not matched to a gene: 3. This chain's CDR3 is CASSSQGANYGYTF. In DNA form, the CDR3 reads TGTGCCAGCAGTTCGCAGGGGGCTAACTATGGCTACACCTTC.

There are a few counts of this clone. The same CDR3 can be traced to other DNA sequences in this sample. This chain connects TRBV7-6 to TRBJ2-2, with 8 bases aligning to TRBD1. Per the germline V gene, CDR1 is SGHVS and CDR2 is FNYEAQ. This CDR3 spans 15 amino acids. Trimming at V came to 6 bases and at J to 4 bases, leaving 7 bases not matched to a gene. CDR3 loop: CASSPGGASTGELFF. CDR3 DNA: TGTGCCAGCAGTCCAGGGGGCGCGAGCACCGGGGAGCTGTTTTTT.

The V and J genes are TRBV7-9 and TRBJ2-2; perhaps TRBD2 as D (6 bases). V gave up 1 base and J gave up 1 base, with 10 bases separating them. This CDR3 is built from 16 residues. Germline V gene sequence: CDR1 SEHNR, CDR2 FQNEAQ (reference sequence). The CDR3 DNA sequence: TGTGCCAGCAGCTTAGGGCTAGCGAGGAACACCGGGGAGCTGTTTTTT. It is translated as CASSLGLARNTGELFF. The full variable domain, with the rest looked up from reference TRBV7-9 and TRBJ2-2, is DTGVSQNPRHKITKRGQNVTFRCDPISEHNRLYWYRQTLGQGPEFLTYFQNEAQLEKSRLLSDRFSAERPKGSFSTLEIQRTEQGDSAMYLCASSLGLARNTGELFFGEGSRLTVL.

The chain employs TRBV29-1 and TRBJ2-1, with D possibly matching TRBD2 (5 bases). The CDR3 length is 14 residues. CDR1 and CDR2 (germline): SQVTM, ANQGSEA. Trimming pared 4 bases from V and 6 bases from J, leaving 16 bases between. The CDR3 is CSVGNPSEGNEQFF. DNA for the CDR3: TGCAGCGTTGGAAACCCCTCTGAGGGCAATGAGCAGTTCTTC.

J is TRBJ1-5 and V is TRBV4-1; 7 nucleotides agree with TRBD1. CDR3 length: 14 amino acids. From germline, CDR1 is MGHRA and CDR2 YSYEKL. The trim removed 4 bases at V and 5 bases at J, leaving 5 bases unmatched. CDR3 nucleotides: TGCGCCAGCAGCCCAACAGGGGACGATCAGCCCCAGCATTTT. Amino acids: CASSPTGDDQPQHF.

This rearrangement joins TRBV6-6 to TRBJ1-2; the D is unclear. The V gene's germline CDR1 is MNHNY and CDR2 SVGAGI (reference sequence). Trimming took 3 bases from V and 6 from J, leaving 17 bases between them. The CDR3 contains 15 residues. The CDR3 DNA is TGTGCCAGCAGTTATGAGGATACGCGGCGTAATGGCTACACCTTC. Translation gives CASSYEDTRRNGYTF.

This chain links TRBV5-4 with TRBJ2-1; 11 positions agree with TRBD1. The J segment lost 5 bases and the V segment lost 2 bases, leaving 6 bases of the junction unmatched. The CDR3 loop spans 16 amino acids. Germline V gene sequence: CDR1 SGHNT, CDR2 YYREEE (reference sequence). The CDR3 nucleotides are TGTGCCAGCAGCTTCGGCGGGACAGGGGGAAACAATGAGCAGTTCTTC. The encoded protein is CASSFGGTGGNNEQFF.

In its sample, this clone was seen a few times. This CDR3 reads CASSFLGHYGYTF. In DNA form, the CDR3 reads TGTGCCAGCAGCTTCCTTGGACATTATGGCTACACCTTC. V gene TRBV5-4 combines with J gene TRBJ1-2; tentative D call: TRBD1 (5 bases). The germline V gene encodes CDR1 SGHNT and CDR2 YYREEE (reference sequence). The CDR3 runs to 13 residues. V lost 2 bases, J lost 5 bases, and 10 bases lay in between.